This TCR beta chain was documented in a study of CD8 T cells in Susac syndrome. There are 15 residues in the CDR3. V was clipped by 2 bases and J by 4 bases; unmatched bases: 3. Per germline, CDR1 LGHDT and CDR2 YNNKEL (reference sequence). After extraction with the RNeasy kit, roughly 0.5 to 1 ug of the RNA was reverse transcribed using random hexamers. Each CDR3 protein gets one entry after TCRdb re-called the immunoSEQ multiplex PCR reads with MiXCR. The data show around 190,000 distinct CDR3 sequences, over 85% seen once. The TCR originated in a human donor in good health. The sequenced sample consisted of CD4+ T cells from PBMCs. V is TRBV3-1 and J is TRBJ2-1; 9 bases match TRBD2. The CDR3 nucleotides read TGTGCCAGCAGCCAAATGGCGGGGGGGTACAATGAGCAGTTCTTC. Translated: CASSQMAGGYNEQFF.